This is a list of T cell receptor beta chains from one sample in a study of blood T cell repertoires in COVID-19. The method was immunoSEQ multiplex PCR; TCRdb's version includes in-frame clones alone and lacks a portion of them. This table has a few hundred thousand clones, 70% to 90% appearing once. The sequencing sample was made of peripheral blood. The receptors stem from a woman aged 50 to 65 with active or convalescent COVID-19. CDR3s include the opening cysteine and the closing phenylalanine or tryptophan. Fields, in order: clone size, D gene, V gene, J gene, CDR3 DNA, CDR3 protein. A D gene is named only where the DNA matches it firmly. A clone size is listed for some rows: how often the clone was seen (once, few, many), or a class if it is expanded.

clone_size: .
d_call: TRBD1
v_call: TRBV5-1
j_call: TRBJ2-1
cdr3_nt: TGCGCCAGCAGCTCACAGGGGGCAGGGAATGAGCAGTTCTTC
cdr3_aa: CASSSQGAGNEQFF

clone_size: .
d_call: .
v_call: TRBV28
j_call: TRBJ1-6
cdr3_nt: TGTGCCAGCAGTTTAACAGGAAGCAATTCACCCCTCCACTTT
cdr3_aa: CASSLTGSNSPLHF

clone_size: .
d_call: .
v_call: TRBV19
j_call: TRBJ2-7
cdr3_nt: TGTGCCAGTAGTCCGGGGGTTGGGTCCTACGAGCAGTACTTC
cdr3_aa: CASSPGVGSYEQYF

clone_size: .
d_call: .
v_call: TRBV6-5
j_call: TRBJ1-4
cdr3_nt: TGTGCCAGCAGTTACCTCCAGGGTTGGGAAAAACTGTTTTTT
cdr3_aa: CASSYLQGWEKLFF

clone_size: .
d_call: TRBD1
v_call: TRBV4-1
j_call: TRBJ2-1
cdr3_nt: TGCGCCAGCAGCCAGCCGGGACAGGGGTACAATGAGCAGTTCTTC
cdr3_aa: CASSQPGQGYNEQFF

clone_size: .
d_call: .
v_call: TRBV19
j_call: TRBJ2-3
cdr3_nt: TGTGCCAGTAGTCTAAGAGGGCCAGATACGCAGTATTTT
cdr3_aa: CASSLRGPDTQYF

clone_size: few
d_call: TRBD1
v_call: TRBV15
j_call: TRBJ1-6
cdr3_nt: TGTGCCACCAGCAGAGTGCTCGGGACAGCAAGGCCCTCACCCCTCCACTTT
cdr3_aa: CATSRVLGTARPSPLHF

clone_size: .
d_call: TRBD2
v_call: TRBV19
j_call: TRBJ2-1
cdr3_nt: TGTGCCAGTAGCCAACTAGCGGGAGCGCGGAATGAGCAGTTCTTC
cdr3_aa: CASSQLAGARNEQFF

clone_size: .
d_call: .
v_call: TRBV6-1
j_call: TRBJ1-2
cdr3_nt: TGTGCCAGCAGTGACCAGGGAAGGGGGGGCTACACCTTC
cdr3_aa: CASSDQGRGGYTF

clone_size: .
d_call: .
v_call: TRBV12-3/TRBV12-4
j_call: TRBJ2-1
cdr3_nt: TGTGCCAGCAGTCCCCGGGATAGCGGTGAGCAGTTCTTC
cdr3_aa: CASSPRDSGEQFF

clone_size: .
d_call: .
v_call: TRBV28
j_call: TRBJ1-1
cdr3_nt: TGTGCCAGCGGAGACAGTTTGAACACTGAAGCTTTCTTT
cdr3_aa: CASGDSLNTEAFF

clone_size: .
d_call: TRBD1
v_call: TRBV28
j_call: TRBJ1-2
cdr3_nt: TGTGCCAGCAGTTTCGGGGACGACAGGGTTTATGGCTACACCTTC
cdr3_aa: CASSFGDDRVYGYTF

clone_size: .
d_call: TRBD2
v_call: TRBV13
j_call: TRBJ2-2
cdr3_nt: TGTGCCAGCAGCTCCTATAGCGGGAGGGCCGCAGCAGGGGAGCTGTTTTTT
cdr3_aa: CASSSYSGRAAAGELFF

clone_size: .
d_call: .
v_call: TRBV4-2
j_call: TRBJ2-7
cdr3_nt: TGTGCCAGCAGCCAAGAGTGGCCAGGGGACTCCTACGAGCAGTACTTC
cdr3_aa: CASSQEWPGDSYEQYF

clone_size: .
d_call: .
v_call: TRBV12-3/TRBV12-4
j_call: TRBJ2-7
cdr3_nt: TGTGCCAGCAGTTTGGCTAGAGATACCGAGCAGTACTTC
cdr3_aa: CASSLARDTEQYF

clone_size: .
d_call: TRBD1
v_call: TRBV5-4
j_call: TRBJ1-6
cdr3_nt: TGTGCCAGCAGCCCGGGACAGTCGAGCTCCTATAATTCACCCCTCCACTTT
cdr3_aa: CASSPGQSSSYNSPLHF

clone_size: .
d_call: .
v_call: TRBV2
j_call: TRBJ2-5
cdr3_nt: TGTGCCAGCAGCGGTCATGAGACCCAGTACTTC
cdr3_aa: CASSGHETQYF

clone_size: .
d_call: .
v_call: TRBV2
j_call: TRBJ1-2
cdr3_nt: TGTGCCAGCAGGGACGGGAACAATAACTATGGCTACACCTTC
cdr3_aa: CASRDGNNNYGYTF

clone_size: .
d_call: TRBD1
v_call: TRBV30
j_call: TRBJ1-2
cdr3_nt: TGTGCCTGGGAGGACAGGGCCCGCGGTTATGGCTACACCTTC
cdr3_aa: CAWEDRARGYGYTF

clone_size: .
d_call: TRBD2
v_call: TRBV2
j_call: TRBJ2-7
cdr3_nt: TGTGCCAGCAGTGATCCGCCGGGACTAGCGGGAGTTTCCGAGCAGTACTTC
cdr3_aa: CASSDPPGLAGVSEQYF

clone_size: .
d_call: .
v_call: TRBV4-2
j_call: TRBJ1-1
cdr3_nt: TGTGCCAGCAGCCAAGCGGGGGAGGGCACTGAAGCTTTCTTT
cdr3_aa: CASSQAGEGTEAFF

clone_size: .
d_call: .
v_call: TRBV18
j_call: TRBJ1-2
cdr3_nt: TGTGCCAGCTCACCATCGACTGAAAACTATGGCTACACCTTC
cdr3_aa: CASSPSTENYGYTF

clone_size: .
d_call: .
v_call: TRBV19
j_call: TRBJ1-5
cdr3_nt: TGTGCCAGTAGTATAAAGCGGTATAGCAATCAGCCCCAGCATTTT
cdr3_aa: CASSIKRYSNQPQHF

clone_size: .
d_call: .
v_call: TRBV19
j_call: TRBJ1-5
cdr3_nt: TGTGCCAGTAGTATAGATCGGACAGTGTATCAGCCCCAGCATTTT
cdr3_aa: CASSIDRTVYQPQHF

clone_size: .
d_call: TRBD2
v_call: TRBV19
j_call: TRBJ2-3
cdr3_nt: TGTGCCAGTAGGTTAGCGGGAGCCATAGATACGCAGTATTTT
cdr3_aa: CASRLAGAIDTQYF

clone_size: .
d_call: TRBD2
v_call: TRBV5-4
j_call: TRBJ2-2
cdr3_nt: TGTGCCAGCAGCCCACGAGGACTAGCGGCGTTTTGGAACACCGGGGAGCTGTTTTTT
cdr3_aa: CASSPRGLAAFWNTGELFF

clone_size: .
d_call: TRBD1
v_call: TRBV5-1
j_call: TRBJ1-4
cdr3_nt: TGCGCCAGCAGCCCTGGGACAGCACTTAGTGAAAAACTGTTTTTT
cdr3_aa: CASSPGTALSEKLFF

clone_size: .
d_call: .
v_call: TRBV10-2
j_call: TRBJ1-5
cdr3_nt: TGCGCCAGCCGGGCAGGGTCCAATCAGCCCCAGCATTTT
cdr3_aa: CASRAGSNQPQHF

clone_size: .
d_call: .
v_call: TRBV5-1
j_call: TRBJ2-2
cdr3_nt: TGCGCCAGCAGCTATTGGGAGGTGGGAACCGGGGAGCTGTTTTTT
cdr3_aa: CASSYWEVGTGELFF

clone_size: .
d_call: .
v_call: TRBV16
j_call: TRBJ1-2
cdr3_nt: TGTGCCAGCAGCCCGGGATCTAACTATGGCTACACCTTC
cdr3_aa: CASSPGSNYGYTF

clone_size: once
d_call: TRBD1
v_call: TRBV7-2
j_call: TRBJ1-6
cdr3_nt: TGTGCCAGCAGCGGAAGGGGGCTGAATTCACCCCTCCACTTT
cdr3_aa: CASSGRGLNSPLHF

clone_size: .
d_call: .
v_call: TRBV19
j_call: TRBJ1-5
cdr3_nt: TGTGCCACCTCATACACGGGGTTCAATCAGCCCCAGCATTTT
cdr3_aa: CATSYTGFNQPQHF

clone_size: .
d_call: .
v_call: TRBV4-1
j_call: TRBJ2-1
cdr3_nt: TGCGCCAGCAGCCAACAACTGTACAATGAGCAGTTCTTC
cdr3_aa: CASSQQLYNEQFF

clone_size: .
d_call: .
v_call: TRBV19
j_call: TRBJ1-1
cdr3_nt: TGTGCCAGTATCCCCAGGGGTCGAGAGCACACTGAAGCTTTCTTT
cdr3_aa: CASIPRGREHTEAFF

clone_size: .
d_call: TRBD2
v_call: TRBV4-1
j_call: TRBJ2-1
cdr3_nt: TGCGCCAGCAGCCACAAGGCCGGACTAGCGGGGAATAATGAGCAGTTCTTC
cdr3_aa: CASSHKAGLAGNNEQFF

clone_size: .
d_call: .
v_call: TRBV30
j_call: TRBJ1-2
cdr3_nt: TGTGCCTGGCCGGGGGGCTACACCTTC
cdr3_aa: CAWPGGYTF

clone_size: .
d_call: TRBD2
v_call: TRBV7-6
j_call: TRBJ2-3
cdr3_nt: TGTGCCAGCAGCTCCAAACTAGCGGGAGTCCCAGATACGCAGTATTTT
cdr3_aa: CASSSKLAGVPDTQYF

clone_size: .
d_call: .
v_call: TRBV10-3
j_call: TRBJ1-2
cdr3_nt: TGTGCCATCAGTGGGCAGGGCTATGGCTACACCTTC
cdr3_aa: CAISGQGYGYTF

clone_size: .
d_call: .
v_call: TRBV9
j_call: TRBJ2-1
cdr3_nt: TGTGCCAGCAGCGTAGTTGCCGGGACTTACAATGAGCAGTTCTTC
cdr3_aa: CASSVVAGTYNEQFF

clone_size: .
d_call: .
v_call: TRBV27
j_call: TRBJ1-5
cdr3_nt: TGTGCCAGCAGAAAGTCGCCCCGACGGGAGAGCGGCAATCAGCCCCAGCATTTT
cdr3_aa: CASRKSPRRESGNQPQHF

clone_size: .
d_call: .
v_call: TRBV6-5
j_call: TRBJ2-1
cdr3_nt: TGTGCCAGCAGTTACTGGGGAGGAGGCAATGAGCAGTTCTTC
cdr3_aa: CASSYWGGGNEQFF

clone_size: .
d_call: TRBD2
v_call: TRBV3-1/TRBV3-2
j_call: TRBJ2-5
cdr3_nt: TGTGCCAGCAGCCATCGCGGGAGGCAGGAGACCCAGTACTTC
cdr3_aa: CASSHRGRQETQYF

clone_size: once
d_call: .
v_call: TRBV3-1/TRBV3-2
j_call: TRBJ2-1
cdr3_nt: TGTGCCAGCAGCCCCGGTCTTGAGCAGTTCTTC
cdr3_aa: CASSPGLEQFF

clone_size: .
d_call: .
v_call: TRBV28
j_call: TRBJ1-1
cdr3_nt: TGTGCCAGCAGTTTGCGGACTGAAGCTTTCTTT
cdr3_aa: CASSLRTEAFF

clone_size: .
d_call: .
v_call: TRBV6-1
j_call: TRBJ2-7
cdr3_nt: TGTGCCAGCAGTGATCGTAGCGTTCGAACTTACGAGCAGTACTTC
cdr3_aa: CASSDRSVRTYEQYF

clone_size: .
d_call: TRBD2
v_call: TRBV9
j_call: TRBJ2-2
cdr3_nt: TGTGCCAGCAGCGCCCCCTTAACTAGCGGGACGAACACCGGGGAGCTGTTTTTT
cdr3_aa: CASSAPLTSGTNTGELFF

clone_size: .
d_call: .
v_call: TRBV6-5
j_call: TRBJ2-7
cdr3_nt: TGTGCCAGCTCCTTCCGGGAACGGAACTACGAGCAGTACTTC
cdr3_aa: CASSFRERNYEQYF

clone_size: .
d_call: .
v_call: TRBV28
j_call: TRBJ1-2
cdr3_nt: TGTGCCAGCACCCCGGGGGGTAACTATGGCTACACCTTC
cdr3_aa: CASTPGGNYGYTF

clone_size: .
d_call: TRBD1
v_call: TRBV6-5
j_call: TRBJ2-1
cdr3_nt: TGTGCCAGTTCAGGGGGCTTTGAGCAGTTCTTC
cdr3_aa: CASSGGFEQFF

clone_size: .
d_call: TRBD2
v_call: TRBV5-8
j_call: TRBJ2-1
cdr3_nt: TGTGCCAGCAGCTTCCGGGGGGGAAGGTACAATGAGCAGTTCTTC
cdr3_aa: CASSFRGGRYNEQFF

clone_size: .
d_call: .
v_call: TRBV19
j_call: TRBJ2-1
cdr3_nt: TGTGCCAGTAGTCTCGGAGGATCAGACAATGAGCAGTTCTTC
cdr3_aa: CASSLGGSDNEQFF